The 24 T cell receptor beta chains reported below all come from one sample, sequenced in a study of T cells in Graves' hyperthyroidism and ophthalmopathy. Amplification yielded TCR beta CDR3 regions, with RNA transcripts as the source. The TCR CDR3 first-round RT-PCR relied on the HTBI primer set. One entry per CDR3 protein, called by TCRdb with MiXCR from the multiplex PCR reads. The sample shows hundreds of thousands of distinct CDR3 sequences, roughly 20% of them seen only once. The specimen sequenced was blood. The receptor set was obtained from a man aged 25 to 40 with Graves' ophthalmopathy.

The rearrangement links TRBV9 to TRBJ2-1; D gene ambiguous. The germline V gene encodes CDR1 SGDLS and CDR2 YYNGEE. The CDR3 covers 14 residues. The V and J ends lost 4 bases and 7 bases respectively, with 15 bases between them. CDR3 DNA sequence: TGTGCCAGCAGCAGAGGACCCCCGGAAAATGAGCAGTTCTTC. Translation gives CASSRGPPENEQFF.

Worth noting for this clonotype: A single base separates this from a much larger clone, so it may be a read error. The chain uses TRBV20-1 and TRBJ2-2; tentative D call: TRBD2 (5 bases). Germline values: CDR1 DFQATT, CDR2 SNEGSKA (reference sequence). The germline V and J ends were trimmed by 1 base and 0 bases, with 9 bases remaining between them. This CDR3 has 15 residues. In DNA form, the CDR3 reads TGCAGTGCTAGAGGTCACGGGGCGAACACCGGGGAGCTGTTTTTT. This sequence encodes CSARGHGANTGELFF.

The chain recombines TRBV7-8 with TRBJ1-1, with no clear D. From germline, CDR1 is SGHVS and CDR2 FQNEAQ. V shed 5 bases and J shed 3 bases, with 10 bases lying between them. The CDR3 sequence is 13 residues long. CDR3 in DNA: TGTGCCAGCAGCACCGGGCGGCACACTGAAGCTTTCTTT. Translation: CASSTGRHTEAFF.

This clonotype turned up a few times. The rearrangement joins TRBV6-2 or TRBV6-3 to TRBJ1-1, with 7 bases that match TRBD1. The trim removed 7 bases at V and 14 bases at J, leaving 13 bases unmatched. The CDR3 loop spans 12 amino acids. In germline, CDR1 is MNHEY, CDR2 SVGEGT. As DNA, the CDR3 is TGTGCCAGCACCTCAGGGGGGACTACTCCCTTCTTT. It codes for CASTSGGTTPFF.

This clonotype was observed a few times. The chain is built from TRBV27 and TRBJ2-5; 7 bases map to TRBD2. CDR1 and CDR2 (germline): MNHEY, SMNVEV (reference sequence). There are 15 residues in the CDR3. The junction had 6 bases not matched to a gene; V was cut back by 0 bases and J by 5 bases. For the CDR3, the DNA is TGTGCCAGCAGTTTATCGAGGTGGGAGGGGGAGACCCAGTACTTC. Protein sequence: CASSLSRWEGETQYF.

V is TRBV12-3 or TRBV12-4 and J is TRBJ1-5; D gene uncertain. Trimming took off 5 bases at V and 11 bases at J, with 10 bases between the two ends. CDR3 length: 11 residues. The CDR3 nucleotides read TGTGCCAGCAGTAAGACAAGCACCCAGCATTTT. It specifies CASSKTSTQHF.

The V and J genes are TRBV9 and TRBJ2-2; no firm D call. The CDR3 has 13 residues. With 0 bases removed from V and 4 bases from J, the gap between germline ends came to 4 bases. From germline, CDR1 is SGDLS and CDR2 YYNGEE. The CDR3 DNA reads TGTGCCAGCAGCGTAGTTAGCACCGGGGAGCTGTTTTTT. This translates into CASSVVSTGELFF. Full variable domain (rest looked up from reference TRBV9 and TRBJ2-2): DSGVTQTPKHLITATGQRVTLRCSPRSGDLSVYWYQQSLDQGLQFLIQYYNGEERAKGNILERFSAQQFPDLHSELNLSSLELGDSALYFCASSVVSTGELFFGEGSRLTVL.

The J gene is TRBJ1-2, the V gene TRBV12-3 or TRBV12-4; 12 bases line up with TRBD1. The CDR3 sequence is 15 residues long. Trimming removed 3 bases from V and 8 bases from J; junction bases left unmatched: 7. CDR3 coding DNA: TGTGCCAGCAGTTTTTGGGGGACAGGGGGCGAGGGCTACACCTTC. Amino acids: CASSFWGTGGEGYTF.

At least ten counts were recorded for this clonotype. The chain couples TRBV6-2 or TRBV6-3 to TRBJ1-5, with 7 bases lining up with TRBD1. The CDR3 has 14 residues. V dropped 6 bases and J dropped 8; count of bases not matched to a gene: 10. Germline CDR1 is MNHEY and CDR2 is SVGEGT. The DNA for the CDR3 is TGTGCCAGCAGACCCATGCAGGGGGTGGAGCCCCAGCATTTT. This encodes CASRPMQGVEPQHF.

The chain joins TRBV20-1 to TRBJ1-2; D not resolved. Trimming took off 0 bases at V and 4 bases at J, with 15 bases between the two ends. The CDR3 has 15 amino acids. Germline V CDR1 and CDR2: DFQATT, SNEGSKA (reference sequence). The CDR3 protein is CSARDQKGIFYGYTF. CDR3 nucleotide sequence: TGCAGTGCTAGAGATCAGAAAGGGATCTTCTATGGCTACACCTTC.

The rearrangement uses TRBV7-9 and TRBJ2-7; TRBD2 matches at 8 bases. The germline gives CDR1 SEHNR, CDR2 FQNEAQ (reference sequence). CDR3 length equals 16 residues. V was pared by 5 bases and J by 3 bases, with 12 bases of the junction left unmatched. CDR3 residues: CASSPQQRLAGYEQYF. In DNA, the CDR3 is TGTGCCAGCAGCCCCCAACAGCGGCTAGCGGGCTACGAGCAGTACTTC.

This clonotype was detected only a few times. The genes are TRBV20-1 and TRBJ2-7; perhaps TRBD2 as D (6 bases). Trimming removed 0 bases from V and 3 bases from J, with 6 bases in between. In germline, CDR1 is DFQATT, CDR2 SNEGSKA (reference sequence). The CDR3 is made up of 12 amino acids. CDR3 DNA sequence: TGCAGTGCTAGAGAGCGGGGCTACGAGCAGTACTTC. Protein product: CSARERGYEQYF.

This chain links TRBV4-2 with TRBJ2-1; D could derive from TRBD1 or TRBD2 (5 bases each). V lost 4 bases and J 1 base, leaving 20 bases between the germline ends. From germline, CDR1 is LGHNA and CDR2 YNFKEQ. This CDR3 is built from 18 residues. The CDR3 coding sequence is TGTGCCAGCAGCCCTCCCTCCCGGGGCCCGGAGTCCTACAATGAGCAGTTCTTC. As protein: CASSPPSRGPESYNEQFF.

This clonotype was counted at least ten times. The CDR3 sequence is CASLTPGGGNEQFF. For the CDR3, the DNA is TGTGCCAGCCTCACCCCTGGGGGAGGCAATGAGCAGTTCTTC. This chain joins TRBV12-3 or TRBV12-4 and TRBJ2-1; possible D gene TRBD2, 6 bases. The CDR3 sequence is 14 residues long. V lost 8 bases and J 6 bases, leaving 17 bases between the germline ends.

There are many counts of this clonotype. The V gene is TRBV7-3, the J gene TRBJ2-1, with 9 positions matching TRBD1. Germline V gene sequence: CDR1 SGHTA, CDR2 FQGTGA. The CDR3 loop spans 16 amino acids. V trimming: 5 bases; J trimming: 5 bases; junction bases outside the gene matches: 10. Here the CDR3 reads CASSRDGTGMNNEQFF. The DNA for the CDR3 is TGTGCCAGCAGCCGGGATGGGACAGGGATGAACAATGAGCAGTTCTTC.

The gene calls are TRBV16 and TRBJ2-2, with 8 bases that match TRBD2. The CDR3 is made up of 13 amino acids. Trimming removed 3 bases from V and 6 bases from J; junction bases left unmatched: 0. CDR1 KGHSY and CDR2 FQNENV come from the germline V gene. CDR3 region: CASSQGLAGELFF. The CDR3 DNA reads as TGTGCCAGCAGCCAGGGACTAGCCGGGGAGCTGTTTTTT.

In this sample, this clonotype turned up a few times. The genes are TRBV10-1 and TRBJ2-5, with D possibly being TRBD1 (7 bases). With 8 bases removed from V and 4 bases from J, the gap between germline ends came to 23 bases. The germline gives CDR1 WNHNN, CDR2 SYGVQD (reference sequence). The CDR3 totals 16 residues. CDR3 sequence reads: CASRTFQGDWVETQYF. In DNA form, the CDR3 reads TGCGCCAGCCGGACCTTTCAGGGGGACTGGGTAGAGACCCAGTACTTC.

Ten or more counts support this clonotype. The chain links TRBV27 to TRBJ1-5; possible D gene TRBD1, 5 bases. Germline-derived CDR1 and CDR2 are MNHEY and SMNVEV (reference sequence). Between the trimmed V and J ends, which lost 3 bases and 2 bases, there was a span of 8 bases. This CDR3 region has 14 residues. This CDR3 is CASSLSRGNQPQHF. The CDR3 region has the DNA TGTGCCAGCAGTTTGAGCAGGGGCAATCAGCCCCAGCATTTT.

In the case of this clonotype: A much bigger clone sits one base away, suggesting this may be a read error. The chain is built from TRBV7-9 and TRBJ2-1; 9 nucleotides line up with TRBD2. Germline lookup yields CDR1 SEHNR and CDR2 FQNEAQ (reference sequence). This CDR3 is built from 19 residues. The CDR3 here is CASSPRTSERARSYNEQLF. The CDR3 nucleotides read TGTGCCAGCAGCCCCCGGACTAGCGAGAGGGCGAGGTCCTACAATGAGCAGCTCTTC.

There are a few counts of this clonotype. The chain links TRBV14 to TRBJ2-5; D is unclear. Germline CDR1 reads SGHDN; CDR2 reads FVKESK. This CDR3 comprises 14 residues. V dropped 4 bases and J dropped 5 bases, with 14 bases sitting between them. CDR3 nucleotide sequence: TGTGCCAGCAGCCCCCATCCTCAAGGGGAGACCCAGTACTTC. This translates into CASSPHPQGETQYF. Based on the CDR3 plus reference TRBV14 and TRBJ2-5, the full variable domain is EAGVTQFPSHSVIEKGQTVTLRCDPISGHDNLYWYRRVMGKEIKFLLHFVKESKQDESGMPNNRFLAERTGGTYSTLKVQPAELEDSGVYFCASSPHPQGETQYFGPGTRLLVL.

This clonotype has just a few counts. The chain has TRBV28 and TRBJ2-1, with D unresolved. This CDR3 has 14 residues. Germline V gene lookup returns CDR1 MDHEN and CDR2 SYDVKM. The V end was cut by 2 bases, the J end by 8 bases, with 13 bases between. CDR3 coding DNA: TGTGCCAGCAGTTTAGTGCCAACGGGTGATGAGCAGTTCTTC. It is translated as CASSLVPTGDEQFF.

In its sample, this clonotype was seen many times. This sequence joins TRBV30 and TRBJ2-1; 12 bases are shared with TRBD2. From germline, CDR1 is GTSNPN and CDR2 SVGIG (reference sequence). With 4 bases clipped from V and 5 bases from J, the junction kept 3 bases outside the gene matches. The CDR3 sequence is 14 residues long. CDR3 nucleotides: TGTGCCTGGATCTCTAGCGGGAGGGACAATGAGCAGTTCTTC. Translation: CAWISSGRDNEQFF.

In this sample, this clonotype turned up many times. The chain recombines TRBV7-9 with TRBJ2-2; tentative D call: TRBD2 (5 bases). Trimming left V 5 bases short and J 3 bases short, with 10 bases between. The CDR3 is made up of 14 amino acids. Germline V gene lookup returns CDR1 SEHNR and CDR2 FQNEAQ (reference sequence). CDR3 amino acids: CASSPGGYTGELFF. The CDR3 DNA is TGTGCCAGCAGCCCGGGCGGGTACACCGGGGAGCTGTTTTTT.

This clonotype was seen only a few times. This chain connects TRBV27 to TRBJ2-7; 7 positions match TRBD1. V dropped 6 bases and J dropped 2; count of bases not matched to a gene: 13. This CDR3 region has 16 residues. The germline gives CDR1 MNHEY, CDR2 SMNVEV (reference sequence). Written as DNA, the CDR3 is TGTGCCAGCAGCCCAGGGGGAGCCAGAATTCCCTACGAGCAGTACTTC. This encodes CASSPGGARIPYEQYF.